The 10 T cell receptor beta chains given below trace back to one sample, sequenced in a study of T cells after yellow fever vaccination. TCRdb recomputed calls from the 5' RACE reads with MiXCR, one row per CDR3 protein. The repertoire holds 500,000 to 650,000 distinct CDR3 sequences, about a sixth seen once, with 15% to 20% in the top ten. Sequencing used PBMCs, obtained around 5 days after the first yellow fever vaccination. These TCRs come from a man aged 18 to 35 who received the YFV17D yellow fever vaccine.

The table lists this clonotype with a few counts. This chain uses TRBV28 with TRBJ2-1, with unresolved D. Germline lookup yields CDR1 MDHEN and CDR2 SYDVKM. Trimming took off 1 base at V and 3 bases at J, with 10 bases between the two ends. The CDR3 is made up of 15 amino acids. This CDR3 is CASSLLDQFYNEQFF. The CDR3 DNA sequence: TGTGCCAGCAGTTTATTGGACCAGTTCTACAATGAGCAGTTCTTC.

There are many counts of this clonotype. Mismatch with germline at one junction end may stem from a read error. V is TRBV7-7 and J is TRBJ2-1; 10 nucleotides align to TRBD1. The length of the CDR3 is 15 residues. Germline CDR1 and CDR2: SSHAT and FNYEAQ (reference sequence). The chain's CDR3 is CASSLGDRGYNEQFF. In nucleotides, the CDR3 is TGTGCTAGCAGCTTAGGGGACAGGGGCTACAATGAGCAGTTCTTC.

The rearrangement links TRBV11-2 to TRBJ2-6; D uncertain. Germline lookup yields CDR1 SGHAT and CDR2 FQNNGV. V dropped 2 bases and J dropped 0 bases, with 11 bases sitting between them. The CDR3 spans 17 residues. The CDR3 nucleotides are TGTGCCAGCAGCTTAATCAGGTCAGGCTCTGGGGCCAACGTCCTGACTTTC. It is translated as CASSLIRSGSGANVLTF. The variable domain in full, completed from reference TRBV11-2 and TRBJ2-6, reads EAGVAQSPRYKIIEKRQSVAFWCNPISGHATLYWYQQILGQGPKLLIQFQNNGVVDDSQLPKDRFSAERLKGVDSTLKIQPAKLEDSAVYLCASSLIRSGSGANVLTFGAGSRLTVL.

This clonotype was seen many times. The V and J genes are TRBV20-1 and TRBJ2-3; D remains unclear. The CDR3 spans 13 residues. V lost 1 base to trimming and J lost 1 base, with 6 bases between them. The germline V gene encodes CDR1 DFQATT and CDR2 SNEGSKA (reference sequence). The CDR3 is CSARGEGTDTQYF. The CDR3 DNA sequence: TGCAGTGCTAGAGGGGAAGGCACAGATACGCAGTATTTT.

This clonotype was counted many times. The genes are TRBV7-8 and TRBJ2-1, with 15 bases identical to TRBD2. The germline V gene has CDR1 SGHVS and CDR2 FQNEAQ. V lost 0 bases, J lost 0 bases, and 6 bases stayed unmatched. The CDR3 runs 20 residues. The CDR3 sequence: CASSLARGLAGGLSYNEQFF. The DNA of the CDR3 is TGTGCCAGCAGCTTAGCCCGGGGACTAGCGGGGGGACTCTCCTACAATGAGCAGTTCTTC.

The rearrangement joins TRBV6-1 to TRBJ2-7, with D hard to call. Trimming took 4 bases from V and 8 from J, leaving 15 bases between them. Germline V gene sequence: CDR1 MNHNS, CDR2 SASEGT. The CDR3 contains 13 residues. CDR3 in amino acids: CASSANSFAKQYV. For the CDR3, the DNA is TGTGCCAGCAGTGCGAACTCATTTGCTAAGCAGTACGTC.

The rearrangement joins TRBV2 to TRBJ1-4; D is ambiguous. There are 14 residues in the CDR3. Germline loops: CDR1 SNHLY, CDR2 FYNNEI. V was trimmed by 6 bases and J by 6 bases, leaving 14 bases between them. The CDR3 DNA reads as TGTGCCAGCAGGGTGACCTACCCGGATGAAAAACTGTTTTTT. Protein: CASRVTYPDEKLFF.

The CDR3 nucleotides are TGTGCCAGCAGCACCCTCGGCCGGAGCTCCTACGAGCAGTACTTC. This translates into CASSTLGRSSYEQYF. V usage is TRBV5-6 and J usage is TRBJ2-7; D is ambiguous. CDR3 length: 15 amino acids. Germline V gene data show CDR1 as SGHDT and CDR2 as YYEEEE. The V end was cut by 4 bases, the J end by 0 bases, with 14 bases between.

This clonotype was seen a handful of times. This chain joins TRBV19 and TRBJ2-2, with D maybe TRBD1 (6 bases). Germline V lookup: CDR1 LNHDA, CDR2 SQIVND (reference sequence). Trimming cost V 6 bases and J 4 bases, with 9 bases left between them. The CDR3 has 13 residues. The CDR3 region is CASRTGGTGELFF. The CDR3, as DNA: TGTGCCAGTAGGACAGGCGGCACCGGGGAGCTGTTTTTT. Filled out from reference TRBV19 and TRBJ2-2, the complete variable domain reads DGGITQSPKYLFRKEGQNVTLSCEQNLNHDAMYWYRQDPGQGLRLIYYSQIVNDFQKGDIAEGYSVSREKKESFPLTVTSAQKNPTAFYLCASRTGGTGELFFGEGSRLTVL.

This clonotype was seen more than once but under ten times. The chain has TRBV7-1 and TRBJ2-7; D might be TRBD1 or TRBD2, each matching 6 bases. TRBV7-1 is recorded as an ORF, its role being uncertain. The CDR3 sequence is 22 residues long. Trimming took 3 bases from V and 2 from J, leaving 35 bases between them. The CDR3: CASSSRKTRERGLLLTPYEQYF. DNA for the CDR3: TGTGCCAGCAGCTCCCGTAAAACCCGGGAACGGGGGCTACTACTTACTCCCTACGAGCAGTACTTC.